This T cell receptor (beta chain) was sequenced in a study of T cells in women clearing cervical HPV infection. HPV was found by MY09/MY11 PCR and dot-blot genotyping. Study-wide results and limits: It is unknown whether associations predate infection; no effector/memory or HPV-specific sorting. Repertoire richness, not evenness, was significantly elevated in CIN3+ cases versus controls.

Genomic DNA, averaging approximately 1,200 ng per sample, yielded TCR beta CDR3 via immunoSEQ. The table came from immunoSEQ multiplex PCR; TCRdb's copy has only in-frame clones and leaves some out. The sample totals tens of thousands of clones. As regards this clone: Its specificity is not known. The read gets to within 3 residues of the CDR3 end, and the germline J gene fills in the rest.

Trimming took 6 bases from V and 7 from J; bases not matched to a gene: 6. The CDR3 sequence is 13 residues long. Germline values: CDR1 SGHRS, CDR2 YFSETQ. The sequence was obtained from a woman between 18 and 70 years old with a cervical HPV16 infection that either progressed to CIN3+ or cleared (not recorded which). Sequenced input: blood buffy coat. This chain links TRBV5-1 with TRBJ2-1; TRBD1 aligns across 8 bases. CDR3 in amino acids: CASNDRGRNEQFF. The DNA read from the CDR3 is TGCGCCAGCAACGACAGGGGACGTAATGAG.